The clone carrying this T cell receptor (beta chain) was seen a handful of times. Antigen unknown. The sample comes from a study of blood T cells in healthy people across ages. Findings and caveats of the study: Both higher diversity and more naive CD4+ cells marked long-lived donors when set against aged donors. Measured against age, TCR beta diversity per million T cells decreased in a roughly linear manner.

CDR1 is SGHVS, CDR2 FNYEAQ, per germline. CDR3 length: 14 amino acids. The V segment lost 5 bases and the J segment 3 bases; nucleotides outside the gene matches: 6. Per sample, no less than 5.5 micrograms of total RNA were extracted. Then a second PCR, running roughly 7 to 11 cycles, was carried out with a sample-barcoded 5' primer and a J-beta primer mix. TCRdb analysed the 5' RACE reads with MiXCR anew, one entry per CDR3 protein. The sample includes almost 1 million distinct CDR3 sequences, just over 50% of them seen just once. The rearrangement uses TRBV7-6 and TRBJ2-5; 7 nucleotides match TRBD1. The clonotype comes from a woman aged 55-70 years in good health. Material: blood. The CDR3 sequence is CASSDADREETQYF. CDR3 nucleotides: TGTGCCAGCAGCGACGCCGACAGGGAAGAGACCCAGTACTTC.